This T cell receptor beta chain stems from a study of T-cell reconstitution after alpha-beta-depleted transplantation in children. This clonotype was found a few times. The junction does not match germline at one end; this may be a read error. Germline V gives CDR1 DFQATT, CDR2 SNEGSKA (reference sequence). The CDR3 has 16 amino acids. TCRbeta library preparation incorporated unique molecular identifiers. TCRdb called the PCR reads again in MiXCR, with one record for every CDR3 protein. This repertoire shows 200,000 to 250,000 distinct CDR3 sequences, more than 10% found once; its top ten account for around 2.5%.

This receptor was obtained from a human donor who donated a stem cell graft to a child with acute lymphoblastic leukemia. This rearrangement joins TRBV20-1 to TRBJ2-3, with D possibly TRBD1 on 5 matching bases. This sample comprised PBMCs from the stem cell graft donor, obtained from the stem cell graft. The CDR3 region has the DNA TGCAGTGCTGGAGAGACAGTCCGTTTTGGCACAGATACGCAGTATTTT. Protein sequence: CSAGETVRFGTDTQYF.